One sample yielded the 15 T cell receptor beta chains listed below, sequenced in a study of cytomegalovirus exposure and HLA in healthy donors. Primers included in the PCR were 60 Vbeta and 13 Jbeta primers. Using immunoSEQ multiplex PCR, the repertoire was profiled, and TCRdb retains in-frame clones only, with some absent. The sample includes just under 80,000 clones, over 60% of them seen just once. Sequencing was performed on PBMCs. The receptors shown here come from a man in his forties or fifties in good health and CMV-seronegative.

The CDR3, as DNA: TGTGCCAGCGCGCCTCGACTAGCGGGAGTCTACGAGCAGTACTTC. Its protein product is CASAPRLAGVYEQYF. The chain links TRBV27 to TRBJ2-7; 12 nucleotides match TRBD2. V dropped 8 bases and J dropped 3; count of bases not matched to a gene: 8. Germline CDR1 MNHEY, CDR2 SMNVEV (reference sequence). The CDR3 is 15 residues long.

CDR3 in DNA: TGTGCCAGCAGCTCTGTACTTCCTCGGAACACCGGGGAGCTGTTTTTT. It codes for CASSSVLPRNTGELFF. The J gene is TRBJ2-2, the V gene TRBV7-9; no clear D. The CDR3 length is 16 residues. Germline V gives CDR1 SEHNR, CDR2 FQNEAQ (reference sequence). The V end lost 4 bases, the J end lost 1 base, and 13 bases lay between the germline ends.

The J gene is TRBJ2-1, the V gene TRBV29-1, with 11 nucleotides matching TRBD2. V lost 4 bases, J lost 4 bases, and 15 bases stayed unmatched. The CDR3 loop spans 18 amino acids. The V gene's germline CDR1 is SQVTM and CDR2 ANQGSEA. As DNA, the CDR3 is TGCAGCGTTGTGGGGGGGGCGCAACTAGCGGGAGCTTACAATGAGCAGTTCTTC. Amino acids: CSVVGGAQLAGAYNEQFF.

This rearrangement joins TRBV19 to TRBJ2-4; perhaps TRBD2 as D (7 bases). CDR1 and CDR2 from the germline V gene are LNHDA and SQIVND (reference sequence). V was pared by 7 bases and J by 9 bases, with 16 bases between. The CDR3 runs 13 residues. CDR3: CASKGVPGGIQYF. Here the CDR3 DNA reads TGTGCCAGTAAGGGGGTACCGGGGGGCATTCAGTACTTC.

This clone was detected once. This chain uses TRBV4-1 with TRBJ2-4; 13 nucleotides line up with TRBD2. The trim removed 1 base at V and 2 bases at J, leaving 5 bases unmatched. The CDR3 runs 18 residues. Germline-derived CDR1 and CDR2 are MGHRA and YSYEKL. The CDR3: CASSQGLAGGETKNIQYF. For the CDR3, the DNA is TGCGCCAGCAGCCAAGGACTAGCGGGAGGTGAGACCAAAAACATTCAGTACTTC.

The rearrangement uses TRBV9 and TRBJ2-3; 13 nucleotides match TRBD2. The V gene end was trimmed by 1 base and the J gene end by 4 bases; junction bases not matched to a gene: 12. CDR3 length: 19 amino acids. Germline V CDR1 and CDR2: SGDLS, YYNGEE. The CDR3 region is CASSVKGRGGLAGADTQYF. Written as DNA, the CDR3 is TGTGCCAGCAGCGTAAAAGGGAGAGGAGGACTAGCGGGAGCAGATACGCAGTATTTT.

This clone turned up a few times. This chain links TRBV5-5 with TRBJ1-1; tentative D call: TRBD1 (6 bases). Germline lookup yields CDR1 SGHKS and CDR2 YYEKEE (reference sequence). This CDR3 has 17 residues. Trimming left V 5 bases short and J 1 base short, with 21 bases between. This CDR3 is CASSSGGRGFSNTEAFF. As DNA, the CDR3 is TGTGCCAGCAGTTCGGGGGGCCGGGGTTTTTCGAACACTGAAGCTTTCTTT. Full variable domain (missing parts from reference TRBV5-5 and TRBJ1-1): DAGVTQSPTHLIKTRGQQVTLRCSPISGHKSVSWYQQVLGQGPQFIFQYYEKEERGRGNFPDRFSARQFPNYSSELNVNALLLGDSALYLCASSSGGRGFSNTEAFFGQGTRLTVV.

The chain is built from TRBV7-3 and TRBJ2-1, with 15 bases that match TRBD2. In germline, CDR1 is SGHTA, CDR2 FQGTGA. The CDR3 is 17 residues long. Unmatched junction bases numbered 5, after V lost 1 base and J lost 7 bases. CDR3: CASSLMGGTSGRNEQFF. In DNA form, the CDR3 reads TGTGCCAGCAGCTTAATGGGGGGGACTAGCGGGAGGAATGAGCAGTTCTTC.

The V and J genes are TRBV9 and TRBJ1-3; 8 nucleotides match TRBD1. Germline V gene data show CDR1 as SGDLS and CDR2 as YYNGEE. The length of the CDR3 is 14 residues. V gave up 4 bases and J gave up 1 base; unmatched junction bases: 1. CDR3 region: CASSTGGSGNTIYF. The CDR3, as DNA: TGTGCCAGCAGCACAGGGGGATCTGGAAACACCATATATTTT.

CDR3 coding DNA: TGTGCCAGCAGCCGGTTCTCCTACGAGCAGTACTTC. It encodes CASSRFSYEQYF. The rearrangement uses TRBV28 and TRBJ2-7; D remains unclear. Trimming left V 6 bases short and J 0 bases short, with 6 bases between. CDR3 length: 12 amino acids. Germline values: CDR1 MDHEN, CDR2 SYDVKM. Supplemented by reference TRBV28 and TRBJ2-7, the full variable domain reads DVKVTQSSRYLVKRTGEKVFLECVQDMDHENMFWYRQDPGLGLRLIYFSYDVKMKEKGDIPEGYSVSREKKERFSLILESASTNQTSMYLCASSRFSYEQYFGPGTRLTVT.

V gene TRBV18 combines with J gene TRBJ1-1; perhaps TRBD1 as D (5 bases). This CDR3 comprises 16 residues. Trimming stripped 3 bases from V and 1 base from J, with 15 bases between. Germline CDR1 KGHSH, CDR2 LQKENI. For the CDR3, the DNA is TGTGCCAGCTCACCGCCAGAGGACGGGGGGAACACTGAAGCTTTCTTT. Translation gives CASSPPEDGGNTEAFF.

The chain is built from TRBV28 and TRBJ2-7; 9 bases fit TRBD2. This CDR3 is built from 16 residues. CDR1 is MDHEN, CDR2 SYDVKM, per germline. J was trimmed by 5 bases and V by 2 bases; bases with no gene match: 10. The chain's CDR3 is CASSLRLGSGSNEQYF. The CDR3 bases are TGTGCCAGCAGTTTACGCTTGGGTAGCGGGAGTAACGAGCAGTACTTC.

CDR3 in amino acids: CASSLRLIRTEDAEAFF. The CDR3 region has the DNA TGTGCCAGCTCACTACGTTTAATTAGGACAGAGGATGCTGAAGCTTTCTTT. This sequence joins TRBV18 and TRBJ1-1, with D possibly being TRBD1 (6 bases). Germline V lookup: CDR1 KGHSH, CDR2 LQKENI. The CDR3 contains 17 residues. Trimming cost V 4 bases and J 6 bases, with 24 bases left between them.

This clone came up once. The chain combines TRBV11-2 with TRBJ1-2, with 9 bases lining up with TRBD1. The CDR3 has 15 residues. Germline loops: CDR1 SGHAT, CDR2 FQNNGV. Trimming took 5 bases from V and 5 from J; bases not matched to a gene: 9. The CDR3 DNA is TGTGCCAGCAGCCTTACCGGGACAGGGTCTTATGGCTACACCTTC. Protein product: CASSLTGTGSYGYTF.

The genes are TRBV15 and TRBJ2-7; TRBD1 matches 10 bases. The CDR3 has 17 amino acids. The germline V gene has CDR1 LNHNV and CDR2 YYDKDF (reference sequence). Unmatched junction bases numbered 7, after V lost 0 bases and J lost 2 bases. CDR3 protein: CATSRDLPGQGAYEQYF. The CDR3 DNA reads TGTGCCACCAGCAGAGATCTGCCTGGACAGGGGGCCTACGAGCAGTACTTC. Complete variable domain (other parts from reference TRBV15 and TRBJ2-7): DAMVIQNPRYQVTQFGKPVTLSCSQTLNHNVMYWYQQKSSQAPKLLFHYYDKDFNNEADTPDNFQSRRPNTSFCFLDIRSPGLGDTAMYLCATSRDLPGQGAYEQYFGPGTRLTVT.